These T cell receptor beta chains were read from a single sample in a study of cytomegalovirus exposure and HLA in healthy donors. Clones were read by immunoSEQ multiplex PCR, and TCRdb kept only the in-frame ones, dropping some. The sample records some 90,000 clones, approximately 96% being singletons. The source material was PBMCs. Every receptor here comes from a man younger than 35 in good health and CMV-seronegative. Each CDR3 is given with its conserved first and last residue. The D gene is left open where the match is weak. Size tells how often a clone was seen (once, few, many) or the class of an expanded clone, and some rows leave it out.

D gene	V gene	clone size	J gene	CDR3 protein	CDR3 DNA
-	TRBV19	-	TRBJ1-5	CASSIDRVVYQPQHF	TGTGCCAGTAGTATAGATCGCGTGGTGTATCAGCCCCAGCATTTT
-	TRBV18	-	TRBJ1-4	CASSRYQGTNEKLFF	TGTGCCAGCTCACGATATCAGGGGACTAATGAAAAACTGTTTTTT
TRBD1	TRBV19	-	TRBJ2-4	CASSTHATGGKNIQYF	TGTGCCAGTAGTACTCACGCGACAGGGGGCAAAAACATTCAGTACTTC
TRBD2	TRBV9	-	TRBJ2-1	CASSAISGSMDNEQFF	TGTGCCAGCAGCGCGATTAGCGGGAGTATGGACAATGAGCAGTTCTTC
TRBD1	TRBV27	-	TRBJ2-4	CASSSQGALGENIQYF	TGTGCCAGCAGTTCGCAGGGGGCGCTTGGTGAAAACATTCAGTACTTC
-	TRBV7-3	-	TRBJ2-3	CASSLRGLNTQYF	TGTGCCAGCAGCTTAAGGGGCTTAAATACGCAGTATTTT
-	TRBV7-9	-	TRBJ2-5	CASSHVPRTQETQYF	TGTGCCAGCAGCCACGTCCCGCGGACTCAAGAGACCCAGTACTTC
-	TRBV27	-	TRBJ1-6	CASSLGQNIYNSPLHF	TGTGCCAGCAGCCTCGGACAGAACATATATAATTCACCCCTCCACTTT
-	TRBV28	-	TRBJ1-2	CASTTFGVGYYGYTF	TGTGCCAGCACCACCTTCGGGGTGGGGTACTATGGCTACACCTTC
-	TRBV27	-	TRBJ1-1	CASSPRTENTEAFF	TGTGCCAGCAGTCCTAGGACAGAGAACACTGAAGCTTTCTTT
-	TRBV2	once	TRBJ2-5	CASSWWAQETQYF	TGTGCCAGCAGTTGGTGGGCCCAAGAGACCCAGTACTTC
TRBD1	TRBV19	-	TRBJ1-2	CASSTRTGYGDGYTF	TGTGCCAGTAGTACTCGGACAGGGTATGGGGATGGCTACACCTTC
TRBD2	TRBV7-6	-	TRBJ2-3	CASSLGTSGYVGDTQYF	TGTGCCAGCAGCTTAGGGACTAGCGGGTACGTCGGAGATACGCAGTATTTT
-	TRBV28	-	TRBJ2-4	CASGLGQGRKYF	TGTGCCAGCGGGCTCGGGCAGGGTAGGAAGTACTTC
-	TRBV5-1	-	TRBJ2-3	CASSPGDRDTDTQYF	TGCGCCAGCAGCCCGGGGGACAGAGACACAGATACGCAGTATTTT
-	TRBV2	-	TRBJ2-1	CASSKGQPHPLLSSYNEQFF	TGTGCCAGCAGTAAGGGGCAACCCCACCCCCTCCTTAGCTCCTACAATGAGCAGTTCTTC
-	TRBV6-1	-	TRBJ2-5	CASSETRTVQETQYF	TGTGCCAGCAGTGAAACCCGGACAGTTCAAGAGACCCAGTACTTC
TRBD2	TRBV2	-	TRBJ2-1	CASSVLAGGYNEQFF	TGTGCCAGCAGTGTGTTAGCGGGAGGGTACAATGAGCAGTTCTTC
-	TRBV6-5	-	TRBJ1-1	CASSWSTLRAEAFF	TGTGCCAGCAGTTGGTCGACCCTTCGGGCTGAAGCTTTCTTT
-	TRBV10-1	once	TRBJ2-1	CASSSSADRNEQFF	TGCGCCAGCAGTTCCTCTGCCGACAGAAATGAGCAGTTCTTC
-	TRBV29-1	-	TRBJ2-5	CSVVGSGPETQYF	TGCAGCGTTGTTGGTAGCGGTCCGGAGACCCAGTACTTC
TRBD2	TRBV10-1	-	TRBJ2-3	CASSVPGLGTQYF	TGCGCCAGCAGCGTCCCGGGACTAGGGACGCAGTATTTT
TRBD1	TRBV19	-	TRBJ1-5	CASSFIQGNQPQHF	TGTGCCAGTAGTTTTATACAGGGGAATCAGCCCCAGCATTTT
TRBD1	TRBV27	-	TRBJ1-4	CASSRQGARREKLFF	TGTGCCAGCAGTCGCCAGGGGGCAAGGCGTGAAAAACTGTTTTTT
-	TRBV6-5	-	TRBJ1-2	CASSYSRQTYGYTF	TGTGCCAGCAGTTACTCGAGGCAGACCTATGGCTACACCTTC
-	TRBV6-1	-	TRBJ2-5	CASNRTPRGRETQYF	TGTGCCAGCAATCGGACTCCACGAGGGCGAGAGACCCAGTACTTC
-	TRBV7-2	-	TRBJ2-3	CASSLARGTDTQYF	TGTGCCAGCAGCTTAGCCCGGGGGACAGATACGCAGTATTTT
-	TRBV18	-	TRBJ2-2	CASSPATRVPGELFF	TGTGCCAGCTCACCCGCGACTAGGGTCCCCGGGGAGCTGTTTTTT
TRBD2	TRBV15	-	TRBJ2-5	CATSREPLGSGRIGARGTQYF	TGTGCCACCAGCAGAGAACCGCTGGGTAGCGGGAGAATCGGAGCGAGAGGGACCCAGTACTTC
-	TRBV10-1	-	TRBJ2-7	CASSEAYGFGYEQYF	TGCGCCAGCAGTGAAGCTTATGGATTCGGGTACGAGCAGTACTTC
-	TRBV9	-	TRBJ2-3	CASSHARSGTDTQYF	TGTGCCAGCAGTCACGCTAGATCGGGCACAGATACGCAGTATTTT
-	TRBV19	-	TRBJ1-2	CASSVARDTGGYTF	TGTGCCAGTAGTGTGGCCCGGGACACCGGTGGCTACACCTTC
-	TRBV7-2	-	TRBJ1-1	CASGRPQENTEAFF	TGTGCCAGCGGCCGACCACAGGAGAACACTGAAGCTTTCTTT
-	TRBV7-9	-	TRBJ2-1	CASSLLGLRLFNEQFF	TGTGCCAGCAGCTTATTAGGTTTGAGACTCTTCAATGAGCAGTTCTTC
-	TRBV6-5	-	TRBJ1-1	CASSFRRDTEAFF	TGTGCCAGCAGTTTCAGGAGGGACACTGAAGCTTTCTTT
TRBD2	TRBV5-1	-	TRBJ2-1	CASSLSSGRLNEQFF	TGCGCCAGCAGCTTGAGTAGCGGGAGATTGAATGAGCAGTTCTTC
TRBD1	TRBV29-1	-	TRBJ2-7	CSAGGQILYEQYF	TGCAGCGCTGGGGGACAGATACTATACGAGCAGTACTTC
-	TRBV18	-	TRBJ1-2	CASLPPGDGYGYTF	TGTGCCAGCTTACCCCCAGGGGATGGCTATGGCTACACCTTC